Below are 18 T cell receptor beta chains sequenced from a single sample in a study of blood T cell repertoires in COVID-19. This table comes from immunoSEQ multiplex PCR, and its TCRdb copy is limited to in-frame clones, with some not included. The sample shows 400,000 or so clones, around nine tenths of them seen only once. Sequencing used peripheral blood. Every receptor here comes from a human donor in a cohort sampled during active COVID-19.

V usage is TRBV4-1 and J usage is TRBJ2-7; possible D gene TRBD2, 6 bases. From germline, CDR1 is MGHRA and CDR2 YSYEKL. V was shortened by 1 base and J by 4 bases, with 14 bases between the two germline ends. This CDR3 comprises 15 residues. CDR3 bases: TGCGCCAGCAGCCAAGCGGGACTCTTAGGGTACGAGCAGTACTTC. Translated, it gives CASSQAGLLGYEQYF.

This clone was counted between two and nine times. The CDR3 DNA reads as TGTGCCACCAGTGAACCGCAGGGAAGGAGTAACCCGAACACTGAAGCTTTCTTT. It is translated as CATSEPQGRSNPNTEAFF. The genes are TRBV24-1 and TRBJ1-1, with TRBD1 as a possible D gene (5 bases). CDR3 length equals 18 residues. CDR1 and CDR2 (germline): KGHDR, SFDVKD. V shed 4 bases and J shed 1 base, with 21 bases lying between them.

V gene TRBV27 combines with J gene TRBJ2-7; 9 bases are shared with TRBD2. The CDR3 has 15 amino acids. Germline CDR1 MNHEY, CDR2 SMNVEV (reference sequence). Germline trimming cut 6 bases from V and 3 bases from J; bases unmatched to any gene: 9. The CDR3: CASSLRGGAIYEQYF. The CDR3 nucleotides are TGTGCCAGCAGCCTACGCGGGGGGGCCATCTACGAGCAGTACTTC.

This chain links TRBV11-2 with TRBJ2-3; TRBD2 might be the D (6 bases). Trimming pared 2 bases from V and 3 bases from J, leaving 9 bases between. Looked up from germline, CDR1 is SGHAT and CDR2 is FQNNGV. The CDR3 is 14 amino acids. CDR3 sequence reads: CASSLSRGTDTQYF. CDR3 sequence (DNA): TGTGCCAGCAGCTTATCCCGGGGGACAGATACGCAGTATTTT.

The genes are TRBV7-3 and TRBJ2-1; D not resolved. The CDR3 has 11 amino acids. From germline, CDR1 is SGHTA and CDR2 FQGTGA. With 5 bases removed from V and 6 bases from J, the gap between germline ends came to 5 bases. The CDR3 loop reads CASSNLNEQFF. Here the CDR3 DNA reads TGTGCCAGCAGCAATCTCAATGAGCAGTTCTTC.

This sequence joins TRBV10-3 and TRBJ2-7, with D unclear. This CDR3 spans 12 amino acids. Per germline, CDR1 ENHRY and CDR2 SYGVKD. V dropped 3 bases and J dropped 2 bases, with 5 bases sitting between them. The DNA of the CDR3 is TGTGCCATCAGTGACGGAGCCTACGAGCAGTACTTC. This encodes CAISDGAYEQYF.

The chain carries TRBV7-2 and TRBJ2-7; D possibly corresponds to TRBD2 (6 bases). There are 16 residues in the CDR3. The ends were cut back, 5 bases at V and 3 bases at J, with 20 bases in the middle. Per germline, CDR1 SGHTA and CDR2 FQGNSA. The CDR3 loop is CASSGGTATSYYEQYF. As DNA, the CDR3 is TGTGCCAGCAGCGGAGGGACGGCAACCTCTTACTACGAGCAGTACTTC.

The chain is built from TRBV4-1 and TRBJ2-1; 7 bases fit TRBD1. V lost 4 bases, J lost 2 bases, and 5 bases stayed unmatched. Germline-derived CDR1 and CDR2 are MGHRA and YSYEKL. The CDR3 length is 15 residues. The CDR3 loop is CASSPEGAPYNEQFF. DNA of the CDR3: TGCGCCAGCAGCCCCGAGGGGGCTCCCTACAATGAGCAGTTCTTC.

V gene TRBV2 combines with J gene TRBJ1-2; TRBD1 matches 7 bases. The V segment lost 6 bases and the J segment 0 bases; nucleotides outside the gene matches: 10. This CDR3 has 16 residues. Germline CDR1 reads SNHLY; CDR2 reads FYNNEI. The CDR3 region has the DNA TGTGCCAGCAGAGAGGACAGGACCGGAGCTAACTATGGCTACACCTTC. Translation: CASREDRTGANYGYTF.

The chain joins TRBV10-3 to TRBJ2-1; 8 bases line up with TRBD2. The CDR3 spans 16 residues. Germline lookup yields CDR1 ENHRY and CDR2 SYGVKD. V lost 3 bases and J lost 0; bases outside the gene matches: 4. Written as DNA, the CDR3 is TGTGCCATCAGTGACGGGGGGGAGAGCTCCTACAATGAGCAGTTCTTC. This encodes CAISDGGESSYNEQFF.

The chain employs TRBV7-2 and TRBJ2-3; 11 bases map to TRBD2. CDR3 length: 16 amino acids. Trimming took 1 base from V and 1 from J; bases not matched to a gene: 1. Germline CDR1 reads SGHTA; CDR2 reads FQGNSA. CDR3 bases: TGTGCCAGCAGCTTAGAACTAGCGGGGGGCACAGATACGCAGTATTTT. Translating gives CASSLELAGGTDTQYF.

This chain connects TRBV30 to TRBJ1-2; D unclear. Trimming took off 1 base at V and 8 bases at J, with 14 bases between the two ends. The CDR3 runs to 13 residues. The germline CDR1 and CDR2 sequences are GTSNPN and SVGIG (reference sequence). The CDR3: CAWSAGRATGYTF. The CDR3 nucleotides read TGTGCCTGGAGTGCGGGGAGAGCCACCGGCTACACCTTC.

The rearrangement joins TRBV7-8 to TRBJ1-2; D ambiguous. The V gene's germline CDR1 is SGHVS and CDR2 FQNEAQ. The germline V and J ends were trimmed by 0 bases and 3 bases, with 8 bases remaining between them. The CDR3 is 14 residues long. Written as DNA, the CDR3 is TGTGCCAGCAGCTTAGCAACGGCGGACTATGGCTACACCTTC. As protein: CASSLATADYGYTF.

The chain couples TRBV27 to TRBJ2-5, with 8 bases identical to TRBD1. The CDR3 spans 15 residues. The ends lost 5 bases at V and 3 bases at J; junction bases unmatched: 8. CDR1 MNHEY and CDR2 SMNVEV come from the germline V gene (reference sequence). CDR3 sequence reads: CASSPGDRPKETQYF. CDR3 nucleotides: TGTGCCAGCAGTCCGGGGGACAGGCCTAAAGAGACCCAGTACTTC.

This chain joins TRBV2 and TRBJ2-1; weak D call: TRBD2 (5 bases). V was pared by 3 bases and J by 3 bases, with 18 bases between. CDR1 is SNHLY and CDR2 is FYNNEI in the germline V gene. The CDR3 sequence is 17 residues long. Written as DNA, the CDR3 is TGTGCCAGCAGTGAGGGCTTCAATAGCGAGAACTACAATGAGCAGTTCTTC. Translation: CASSEGFNSENYNEQFF.

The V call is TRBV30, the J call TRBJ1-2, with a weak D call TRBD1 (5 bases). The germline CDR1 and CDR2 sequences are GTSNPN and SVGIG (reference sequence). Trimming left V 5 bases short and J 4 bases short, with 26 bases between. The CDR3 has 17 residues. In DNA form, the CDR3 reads TGTGCCTGGGGGGAGACACAACCCGGGACTTCAATCTATGGCTACACCTTC. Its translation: CAWGETQPGTSIYGYTF.

CDR3 coding DNA: TGTGCCAGCACTCCCAGCCGGGACAGGAATGAAAAACTGTTTTTT. It specifies CASTPSRDRNEKLFF. This chain connects TRBV6-5 to TRBJ1-4, with TRBD1 identical over 8 bases. Germline CDR1 and CDR2: MNHEY and SVGAGI. V lost 7 bases and J lost 5; bases outside the gene matches: 9. The CDR3 is 15 amino acids.

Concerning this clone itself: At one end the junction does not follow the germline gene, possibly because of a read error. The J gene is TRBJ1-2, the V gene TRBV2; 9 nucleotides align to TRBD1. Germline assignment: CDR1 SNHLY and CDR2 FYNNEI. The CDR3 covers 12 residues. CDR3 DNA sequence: TGTGCCAGCAGAGAAGGGGACAGGGCCATCCACTTC. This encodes CASREGDRAIHF.